This T cell receptor (beta chain) originates from a study of CD8 T cells in ankylosing spondylitis. Notes on the study in general: Characteristic of ankylosing spondylitis blood, it appeared, was a TCR beta motif comprising eight highly homologous variants. With a CD8+ phenotype, disease-linked clones were relatively rare in peripheral blood.

Germline CDR1 reads SGDLS; CDR2 reads YYNGEE. Trimming cost V 2 bases and J 0 bases; bases outside gene matches: 1. The CDR3 runs 14 residues. With molecular barcodes, quantitative 5'-RACE was used to make the TCR beta libraries. Each CDR3 protein gets one entry after TCRdb re-called the 5' RACE reads with MiXCR. The sample gives tens of thousands of distinct CDR3 sequences, 5.3% of which show up once; about 1.7% is in the top ten. By share, this clonotype ranks as medium-sized. The antigen is unknown. This TCR was sampled from a female donor with ankylosing spondylitis or in good health (not recorded which). Sequencing was performed on blood, either unsorted or a sorted T cell fraction (not recorded which). This rearrangement joins TRBV9 to TRBJ1-1; 7 bases line up with TRBD1. The CDR3 loop is CASSVRGMNTEAFF. CDR3 nucleotides: TGTGCCAGCAGCGTCAGGGGGATGAACACTGAAGCTTTCTTT. The entire variable domain, with the rest obtained from reference TRBV9 and TRBJ1-1, is as follows: DSGVTQTPKHLITATGQRVTLRCSPRSGDLSVYWYQQSLDQGLQFLIQYYNGEERAKGNILERFSAQQFPDLHSELNLSSLELGDSALYFCASSVRGMNTEAFFGQGTRLTVV.